The 30 T cell receptor beta chains below come from one sample, sequenced in a study of blood T cell repertoires in COVID-19. Assay: immunoSEQ multiplex PCR; the TCRdb copy retains only in-frame clones and omits some. Here the sample spans nearly 350,000 clones, around 90% being singletons. The material sequenced was peripheral blood. Source of these receptors: a woman between 18 and 29 years old who had recovered from COVID-19.

This clone was detected only once. This rearrangement joins TRBV6-5 to TRBJ1-2; no firm D call. The CDR3 loop spans 13 amino acids. Germline assignment: CDR1 MNHEY and CDR2 SVGAGI. Trimming took 7 bases from V and 4 from J, leaving 13 bases between them. The CDR3 loop is CASKWSSSYGYTF. CDR3 in DNA: TGTGCCAGCAAATGGTCGTCTAGCTATGGCTACACCTTC.

The chain carries TRBV6-5 and TRBJ1-1; D ambiguous. Germline lookup yields CDR1 MNHEY and CDR2 SVGAGI. V lost 2 bases to trimming and J lost 2 bases, with 12 bases between them. CDR3 length: 15 amino acids. CDR3 amino acids: CASSYDVDINTEAFF. The CDR3 region has the DNA TGTGCCAGCAGTTACGATGTCGACATCAACACTGAAGCTTTCTTT.

This chain connects TRBV6-5 to TRBJ1-5; the match to TRBD1 covers 8 bases. The CDR3 extends over 15 amino acids. The V gene's germline CDR1 is MNHEY and CDR2 SVGAGI. The junction had 9 bases not matched to a gene; V was cut back by 5 bases and J by 6 bases. CDR3 sequence: CASSRFGQGAQPQHF. DNA of the CDR3: TGTGCCAGCAGTAGGTTTGGACAGGGTGCTCAGCCCCAGCATTTT.

The rearrangement uses TRBV10-3 and TRBJ2-7; 7 bases are a match to TRBD2. The CDR3 is made up of 13 amino acids. Trimming removed 6 bases from V and 3 bases from J; junction bases left unmatched: 5. The germline CDR1 and CDR2 sequences are ENHRY and SYGVKD. DNA of the CDR3: TGTGCCATCAGCTCTGGACTAGGCTACGAGCAGTACGTC. Protein sequence: CAISSGLGYEQYV.

V is TRBV10-3 and J is TRBJ2-3, with 8 positions matching TRBD1. The CDR3 runs 17 residues. V lost 0 bases, J lost 0 bases, and 5 bases stayed unmatched. Per the germline V gene, CDR1 is ENHRY and CDR2 is SYGVKD. This chain's CDR3 is CAISESPQGDSTDTQYF. The DNA for the CDR3 is TGTGCCATCAGTGAGTCCCCACAGGGGGATAGCACAGATACGCAGTATTTT.

The chain joins TRBV7-2 to TRBJ2-3, with 8 positions matching TRBD2. CDR1 is SGHTA, CDR2 FQGNSA, per germline. The CDR3 sequence is 17 residues long. The ends lost 1 base at V and 4 bases at J; junction bases unmatched: 10. The CDR3 DNA reads TGTGCCAGCAGCTTAGGGTTGGCGGGAGGTCAGGCAGATACGCAGTATTTT. Residues: CASSLGLAGGQADTQYF.

V and J are TRBV29-1 and TRBJ1-3, with D unclear. Germline CDR1 reads SQVTM; CDR2 reads ANQGSEA. Deletions cut 0 bases from V and 1 base from J, with 7 bases between. The CDR3 spans 14 residues. CDR3 DNA sequence: TGCAGCGTTGAAGATCTACCATCTGGAAACACCATATATTTT. Encoded protein: CSVEDLPSGNTIYF.

The chain combines TRBV6-1 with TRBJ2-3, with 8 bases identical to TRBD2. V shed 0 bases, J shed 7 bases, and the junction held 3 bases outside the gene matches. Germline values: CDR1 MNHNS, CDR2 SASEGT. This CDR3 region has 14 residues. CDR3 amino acids: CASSEATSGYTQYF. DNA of the CDR3: TGTGCCAGCAGTGAAGCAACTAGCGGATATACGCAGTATTTT.

The J gene is TRBJ1-6, the V gene TRBV6-5, with TRBD1 matching 7 bases. The germline CDR1 and CDR2 sequences are MNHEY and SVGAGI. This CDR3 has 15 residues. J lost 8 bases, V lost 2 bases, and 6 bases had no gene match. The CDR3 reads CASSYTRQGHSPLHF. In DNA form, the CDR3 reads TGTGCCAGCAGTTACACCCGACAGGGACATTCACCCCTCCACTTT.

CDR3 coding DNA: TGCGCCAGCAGGCCTGGACAGGGTTACACCGGGGAGCTGTTTTTT. This translates into CASRPGQGYTGELFF. The rearrangement joins TRBV5-1 to TRBJ2-2; 8 bases agree with TRBD1. The V gene's germline CDR1 is SGHRS and CDR2 YFSETQ. Trimming removed 5 bases from V and 3 bases from J; junction bases left unmatched: 6. The CDR3 sequence is 15 residues long.

The J gene is TRBJ2-1, the V gene TRBV7-8; no clear D gene. The length of the CDR3 is 15 residues. Germline CDR1 is SGHVS and CDR2 is FQNEAQ. Trimming took off 1 base at V and 5 bases at J, with 12 bases between the two ends. In DNA, the CDR3 is TGTGCCAGCAGCTTAGGCTATTTGAGGCACAATGAGCAGTTCTTC. Protein product: CASSLGYLRHNEQFF.

The gene calls are TRBV5-1 and TRBJ2-5, with TRBD1 matching over 8 bases. This CDR3 is 15 amino acids long. With V trimmed by 3 bases and J by 4 bases, 8 bases remained unmatched. Per the germline V gene, CDR1 is SGHRS and CDR2 is YFSETQ. The CDR3 here is CASSSTGEWGETQYF. In nucleotides, the CDR3 is TGCGCCAGCAGCTCGACAGGGGAATGGGGAGAGACCCAGTACTTC.

The chain couples TRBV2 to TRBJ2-1; a possible D gene is TRBD2 (6 bases). The CDR3 length is 15 residues. CDR1 SNHLY and CDR2 FYNNEI come from the germline V gene. V was trimmed by 7 bases and J by 0 bases, leaving 13 bases between them. CDR3 bases: TGTGCCAGCAAGGAGGGAGCGAGCTCCTACAATGAGCAGTTCTTC. Translated: CASKEGASSYNEQFF.

The V and J genes are TRBV24-1 and TRBJ2-3, with TRBD1 as a possible D gene (6 bases). The V gene lost 4 bases and the J gene lost 2 bases, with 12 bases spanning the gap. This CDR3 is built from 15 residues. CDR1 and CDR2 (germline): KGHDR, SFDVKD. This CDR3 reads CATSEPRQVTDTQYF. As DNA, the CDR3 is TGTGCCACCAGTGAACCTCGACAGGTCACAGATACGCAGTATTTT.

The rearrangement links TRBV9 to TRBJ1-1; D is unresolved. Trimming cost V 0 bases and J 1 base, with 13 bases left between them. Germline CDR1 and CDR2: SGDLS and YYNGEE. The CDR3 is made up of 16 amino acids. This CDR3 is CASSVESGIGNTEAFF. CDR3 bases: TGTGCCAGCAGCGTAGAATCCGGGATCGGGAACACTGAAGCTTTCTTT.

The chain carries TRBV6-6 and TRBJ1-5, with 8 bases aligning to TRBD1. The CDR3 consists of 15 residues. Looked up from germline, CDR1 is MNHNY and CDR2 is SVGAGI (reference sequence). After removal of 8 bases from V and 3 bases from J, the junction contained 9 bases not matched to a gene. The CDR3: CASPPAQGANQPQHF. In DNA, the CDR3 is TGTGCCAGCCCGCCGGCCCAGGGGGCCAATCAGCCCCAGCATTTT.

This clone was seen many times. V gene TRBV5-1 combines with J gene TRBJ1-3; 9 positions match TRBD1. The CDR3 runs 15 residues. Germline CDR1 SGHRS, CDR2 YFSETQ. The J segment lost 4 bases and the V segment lost 4 bases, leaving 6 bases of the junction unmatched. CDR3 sequence (DNA): TGCGCCAGCAGCGCGGGGACAGGGCGAGGAAACACCATATATTTT. As protein: CASSAGTGRGNTIYF.

The CDR3, as DNA: TGCAGTGGTCTGCGGGCGACTGAAGCTTTCTTT. Amino acids: CSGLRATEAFF. The V call is TRBV20-1, the J call TRBJ1-1; D unclear. Trimming took off 7 bases at V and 5 bases at J, with 11 bases between the two ends. The CDR3 is made up of 11 amino acids. Germline V gives CDR1 DFQATT, CDR2 SNEGSKA (reference sequence).

The V call is TRBV19, the J call TRBJ1-2; 9 bases map to TRBD1. J was trimmed by 2 bases and V by 3 bases; bases with no gene match: 7. Germline V gene lookup returns CDR1 LNHDA and CDR2 SQIVND (reference sequence). The CDR3 is made up of 16 amino acids. Written as DNA, the CDR3 is TGTGCCAGTAGTATCTATTCAGGGACAGGGAACTATGGCTACACCTTC. Translating gives CASSIYSGTGNYGYTF.

The chain combines TRBV27 with TRBJ1-5; D call uncertain. The germline V gene has CDR1 MNHEY and CDR2 SMNVEV (reference sequence). CDR3 length: 13 amino acids. V lost 2 bases, J lost 3 bases, and 5 bases lay in between. CDR3 amino acids: CASSLLPNQPQHF. The CDR3 nucleotides read TGTGCCAGCAGTTTACTCCCCAATCAGCCCCAGCATTTT.

V gene TRBV4-1 combines with J gene TRBJ2-7, with a tentative D call TRBD1 (6 bases). CDR3 length: 14 amino acids. The germline V gene has CDR1 MGHRA and CDR2 YSYEKL. V was shortened by 4 bases and J by 1 base, with 11 bases between the two germline ends. The CDR3 DNA sequence: TGCGCCAGCAGCCTAAAGACAGGTTCCTACGAGCAGTACGTC. Amino acids: CASSLKTGSYEQYV.

This clone has only one observation. The V call is TRBV7-2, the J call TRBJ1-2, with TRBD1 identical over 7 bases. CDR3 length: 15 amino acids. J gave up 4 bases and V 5 bases, and 10 bases lay outside the gene matches. Per the germline V gene, CDR1 is SGHTA and CDR2 is FQGNSA. The CDR3: CASSTIRGFGYGYTF. The CDR3 region has the DNA TGTGCCAGCAGCACCATCAGGGGGTTTGGCTATGGCTACACCTTC.

The rearrangement links TRBV10-3 to TRBJ2-7; TRBD2 agrees at 8 bases. Losses at the gene ends were 5 bases for V and 7 bases for J; bases not matched to a gene: 4. Germline V gene lookup returns CDR1 ENHRY and CDR2 SYGVKD. This CDR3 spans 12 amino acids. The CDR3 loop reads CAISREGREQYV. CDR3 sequence (DNA): TGTGCCATCAGTCGGGAGGGCCGGGAGCAGTACGTC.

The gene calls are TRBV5-1 and TRBJ2-3; D not certain. The V gene lost 0 bases and the J gene lost 0 bases, with 5 bases spanning the gap. CDR1 is SGHRS, CDR2 YFSETQ, per germline. CDR3 length: 14 residues. The CDR3 reads CASSLDSSTDTQYF. The CDR3 bases are TGCGCCAGCAGCTTGGACAGTAGCACAGATACGCAGTATTTT.

This CDR3 reads CATSGPGFRNSPLHF. The CDR3 DNA is TGTGCCACCAGCGGACCAGGGTTTCGGAATTCACCCCTCCACTTT. V and J are TRBV15 and TRBJ1-6, with D perhaps matching TRBD1 (5 bases). The CDR3 runs 15 residues. Trimming took 5 bases from V and 7 from J, leaving 15 bases between them. Germline CDR1 LNHNV, CDR2 YYDKDF (reference sequence).

V and J are TRBV5-1 and TRBJ2-3; D not certain. Germline V gene sequence: CDR1 SGHRS, CDR2 YFSETQ. V shed 1 base and J shed 0 bases, with 9 bases lying between them. The CDR3 length is 15 residues. CDR3 nucleotides: TGCGCCAGCAGCTTGTTTGTCGGTAGCACAGATACGCAGTATTTT. This codes for CASSLFVGSTDTQYF.

This clone was recorded once. The rearrangement joins TRBV29-1 to TRBJ1-1; D is unresolved. This CDR3 has 13 amino acids. CDR1 is SQVTM, CDR2 ANQGSEA, per germline. V gave up 4 bases and J gave up 1 base, with 10 bases separating them. The CDR3 DNA is TGCAGCGTTGGCTACAGACGGAACACTGAAGCTTTCTTT. It specifies CSVGYRRNTEAFF.

The CDR3 is CASSLPTVHQETQYF. The DNA for the CDR3 is TGTGCCAGCAGTTTGCCGACTGTACACCAAGAGACCCAGTACTTC. This chain links TRBV27 with TRBJ2-5; D gene ambiguous. The CDR3 consists of 15 residues. Trimming removed 3 bases at V and 0 bases at J, with 11 bases between. Germline lookup yields CDR1 MNHEY and CDR2 SMNVEV (reference sequence).

V gene TRBV7-2 combines with J gene TRBJ2-7, with D possibly being TRBD1 (6 bases). This CDR3 region has 14 residues. CDR1 is SGHTA, CDR2 FQGNSA, per germline. With 0 bases removed from V and 3 bases from J, the gap between germline ends came to 9 bases. The CDR3 nucleotides are TGTGCCAGCAGCTTAGCGACAGGTAACTACGAGCAGTACGTC. Encoded protein: CASSLATGNYEQYV.

This clone was counted a few times. The chain has TRBV9 and TRBJ1-4, with 11 nucleotides matching TRBD1. Losses at the gene ends were 0 bases for V and 4 bases for J; bases not matched to a gene: 5. Germline lookup yields CDR1 SGDLS and CDR2 YYNGEE. The CDR3 contains 17 residues. CDR3 bases: TGTGCCAGCAGCGTAGCCGGGACAGGGGGTATTAATGAAAAACTGTTTTTT. Translated, it gives CASSVAGTGGINEKLFF.